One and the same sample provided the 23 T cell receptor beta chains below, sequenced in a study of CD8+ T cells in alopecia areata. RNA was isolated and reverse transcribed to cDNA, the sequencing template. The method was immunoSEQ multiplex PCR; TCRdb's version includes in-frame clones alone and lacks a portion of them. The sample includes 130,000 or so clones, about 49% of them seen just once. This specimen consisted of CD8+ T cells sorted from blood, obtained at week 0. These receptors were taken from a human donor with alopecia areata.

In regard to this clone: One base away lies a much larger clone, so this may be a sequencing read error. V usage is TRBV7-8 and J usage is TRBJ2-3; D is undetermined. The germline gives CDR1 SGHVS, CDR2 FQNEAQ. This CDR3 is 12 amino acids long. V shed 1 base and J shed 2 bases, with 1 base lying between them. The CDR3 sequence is CASSLDTDTQYF. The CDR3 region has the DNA TGTGCCAGCAGCTTAGACACAGATACGCAGTATTTT.

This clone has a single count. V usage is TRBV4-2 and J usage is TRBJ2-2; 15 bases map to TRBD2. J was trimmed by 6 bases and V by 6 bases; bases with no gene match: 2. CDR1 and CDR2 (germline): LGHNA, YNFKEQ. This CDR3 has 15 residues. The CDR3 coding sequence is TGTGCCAGCAGTTGGACTAGCGGGGGGGCCGGGGAGCTGTTTTTT. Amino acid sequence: CASSWTSGGAGELFF.

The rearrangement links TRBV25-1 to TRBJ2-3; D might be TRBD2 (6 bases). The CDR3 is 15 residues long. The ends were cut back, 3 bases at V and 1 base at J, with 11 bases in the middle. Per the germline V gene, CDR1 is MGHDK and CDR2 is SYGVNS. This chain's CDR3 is CASSDWREGTDTQYF. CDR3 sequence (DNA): TGTGCCAGCAGTGACTGGAGGGAGGGCACAGATACGCAGTATTTT.

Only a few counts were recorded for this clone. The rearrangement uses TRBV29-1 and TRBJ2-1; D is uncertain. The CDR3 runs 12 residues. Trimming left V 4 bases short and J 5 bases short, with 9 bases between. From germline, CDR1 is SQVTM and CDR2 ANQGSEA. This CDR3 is CSVVERNNEQFF. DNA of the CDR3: TGCAGCGTTGTCGAACGGAACAATGAGCAGTTCTTC.

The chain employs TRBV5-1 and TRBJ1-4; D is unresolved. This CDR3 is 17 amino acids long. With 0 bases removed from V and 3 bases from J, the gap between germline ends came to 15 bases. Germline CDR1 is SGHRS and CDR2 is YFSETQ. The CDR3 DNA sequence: TGCGCCAGCAGCTTGGCCCCACGGGTACTACCTAATGAAAAACTGTTTTTT. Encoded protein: CASSLAPRVLPNEKLFF.

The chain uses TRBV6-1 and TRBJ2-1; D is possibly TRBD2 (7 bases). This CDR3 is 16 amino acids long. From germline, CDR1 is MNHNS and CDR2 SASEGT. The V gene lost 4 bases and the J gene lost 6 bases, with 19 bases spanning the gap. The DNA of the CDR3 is TGTGCCAGCAGTGTCTTGCGGGGGCCTTCGGTCAATGAGCAGTTCTTC. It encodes CASSVLRGPSVNEQFF.

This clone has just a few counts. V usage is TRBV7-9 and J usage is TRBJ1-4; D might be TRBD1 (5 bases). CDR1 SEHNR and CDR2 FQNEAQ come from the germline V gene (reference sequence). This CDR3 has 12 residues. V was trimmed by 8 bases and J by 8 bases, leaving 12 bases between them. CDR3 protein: CASGGSEEKLFF. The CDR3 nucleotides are TGTGCCAGCGGGGGGAGCGAAGAAAAACTGTTTTTT.

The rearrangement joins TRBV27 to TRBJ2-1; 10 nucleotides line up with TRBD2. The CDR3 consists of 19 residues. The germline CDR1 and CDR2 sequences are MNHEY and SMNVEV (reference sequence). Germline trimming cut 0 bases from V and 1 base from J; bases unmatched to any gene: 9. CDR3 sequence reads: CASSLSGTSGVRSYNEQFF. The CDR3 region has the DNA TGTGCCAGCAGTTTATCCGGCACTAGCGGGGTGAGATCCTACAATGAGCAGTTCTTC.

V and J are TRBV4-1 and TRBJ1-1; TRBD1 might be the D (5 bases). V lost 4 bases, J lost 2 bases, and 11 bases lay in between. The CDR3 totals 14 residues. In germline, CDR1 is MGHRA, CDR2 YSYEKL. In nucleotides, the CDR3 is TGCGCCAGCAGCCGAAGCCAGGGAAACACTGAAGCTTTCTTT. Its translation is CASSRSQGNTEAFF.

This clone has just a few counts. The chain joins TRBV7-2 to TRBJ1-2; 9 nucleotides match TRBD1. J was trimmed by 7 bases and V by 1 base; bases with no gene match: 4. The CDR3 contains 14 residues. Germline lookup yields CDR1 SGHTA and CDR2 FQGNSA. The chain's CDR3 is CASSLVGTGSGYTF. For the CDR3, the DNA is TGTGCCAGCAGCTTAGTAGGGACAGGGTCTGGCTACACCTTC.

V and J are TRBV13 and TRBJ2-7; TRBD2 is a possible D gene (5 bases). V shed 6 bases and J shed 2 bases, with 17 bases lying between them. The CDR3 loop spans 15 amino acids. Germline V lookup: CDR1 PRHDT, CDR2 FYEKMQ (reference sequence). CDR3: CASRHEGAGAYEQYF. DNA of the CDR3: TGTGCCAGCAGGCACGAGGGTGCAGGAGCCTACGAGCAGTACTTC.

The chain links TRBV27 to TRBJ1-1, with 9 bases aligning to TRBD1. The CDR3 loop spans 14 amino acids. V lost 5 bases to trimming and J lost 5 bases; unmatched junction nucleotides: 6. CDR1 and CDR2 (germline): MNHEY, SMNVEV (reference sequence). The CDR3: CASSITGGRTEAFF. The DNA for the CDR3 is TGTGCCAGCAGTATCACAGGGGGCAGGACTGAAGCTTTCTTT.

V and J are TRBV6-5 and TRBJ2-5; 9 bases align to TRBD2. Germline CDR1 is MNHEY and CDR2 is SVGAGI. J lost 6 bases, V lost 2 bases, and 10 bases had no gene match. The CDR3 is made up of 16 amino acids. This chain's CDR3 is CASSYDSASGVQTQYF. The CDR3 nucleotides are TGTGCCAGCAGTTACGATTCTGCTAGCGGGGTACAGACCCAGTACTTC.

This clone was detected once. The CDR3 bases are TGTGCCAGCAGCCCGACAGGGTTCTATGGCTACACCTTC. Residues: CASSPTGFYGYTF. The chain is built from TRBV27 and TRBJ1-2, with 7 bases lining up with TRBD1. Germline values: CDR1 MNHEY, CDR2 SMNVEV (reference sequence). There are 13 residues in the CDR3. With V trimmed by 6 bases and J by 4 bases, 5 bases remained unmatched.

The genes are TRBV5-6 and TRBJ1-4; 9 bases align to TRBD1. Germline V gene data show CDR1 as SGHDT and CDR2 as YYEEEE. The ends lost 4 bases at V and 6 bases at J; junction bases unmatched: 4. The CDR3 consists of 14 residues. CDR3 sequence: CASSQQGADEKLFF. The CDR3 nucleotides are TGTGCCAGCAGCCAACAGGGGGCGGATGAAAAACTGTTTTTT.

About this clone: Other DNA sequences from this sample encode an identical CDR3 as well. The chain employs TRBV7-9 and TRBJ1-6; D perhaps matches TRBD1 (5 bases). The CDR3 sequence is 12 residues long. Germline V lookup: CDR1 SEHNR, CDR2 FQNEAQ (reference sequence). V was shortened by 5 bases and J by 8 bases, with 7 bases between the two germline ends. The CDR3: CASSLGDSPLHF. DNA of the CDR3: TGTGCCAGCAGCCTAGGGGATTCACCCCTCCACTTT.

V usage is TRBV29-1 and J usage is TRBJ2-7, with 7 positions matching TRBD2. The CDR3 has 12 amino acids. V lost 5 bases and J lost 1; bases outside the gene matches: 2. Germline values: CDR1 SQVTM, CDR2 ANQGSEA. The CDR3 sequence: CSVHGGSYEQYF. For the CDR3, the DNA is TGCAGCGTTCACGGGGGGTCCTACGAGCAGTACTTC.

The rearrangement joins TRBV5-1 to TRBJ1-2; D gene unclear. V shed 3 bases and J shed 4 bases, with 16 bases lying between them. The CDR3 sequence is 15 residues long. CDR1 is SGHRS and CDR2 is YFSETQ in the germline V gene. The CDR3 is CASSSTWAEVYGYTF. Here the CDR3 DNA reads TGCGCCAGCAGCTCCACTTGGGCAGAAGTCTATGGCTACACCTTC.

CDR3: CASSPGGEPSYEQYF. The CDR3 region has the DNA TGTGCCAGCAGCCCCGGAGGTGAACCCTCCTACGAGCAGTACTTC. V is TRBV27 and J is TRBJ2-7; the D gene is possibly TRBD2 (5 bases). Germline assignment: CDR1 MNHEY and CDR2 SMNVEV (reference sequence). There are 15 residues in the CDR3. Trimming stripped 6 bases from V and 0 bases from J, with 15 bases between.

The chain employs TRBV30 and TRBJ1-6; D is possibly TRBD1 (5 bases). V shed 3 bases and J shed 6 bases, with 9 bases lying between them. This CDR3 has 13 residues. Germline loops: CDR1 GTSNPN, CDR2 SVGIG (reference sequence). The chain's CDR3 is CAWRGLINSPLHF. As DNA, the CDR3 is TGTGCCTGGAGGGGACTCATTAATTCACCCCTCCACTTT.

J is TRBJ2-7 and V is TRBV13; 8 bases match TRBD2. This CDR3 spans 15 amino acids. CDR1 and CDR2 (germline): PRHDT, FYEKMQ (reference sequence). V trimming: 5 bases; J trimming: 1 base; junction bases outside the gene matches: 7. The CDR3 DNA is TGTGCCAGCAGCCACCGGCGGGGGGCATCCTACGAGCAGTACTTC. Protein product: CASSHRRGASYEQYF.

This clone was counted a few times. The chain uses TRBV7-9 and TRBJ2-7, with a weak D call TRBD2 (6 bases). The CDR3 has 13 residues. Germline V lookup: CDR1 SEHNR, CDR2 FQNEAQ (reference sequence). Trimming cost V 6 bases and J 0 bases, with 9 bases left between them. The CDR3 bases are TGTGCCAGCAGGGACGGGAGCTCCTACGAGCAGTACTTC. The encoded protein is CASRDGSSYEQYF.

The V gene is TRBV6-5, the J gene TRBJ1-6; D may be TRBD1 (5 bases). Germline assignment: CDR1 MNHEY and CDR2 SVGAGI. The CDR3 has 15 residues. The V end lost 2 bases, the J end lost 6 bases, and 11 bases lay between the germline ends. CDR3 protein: CASSYVIGTNSPLHF. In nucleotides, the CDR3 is TGTGCCAGCAGTTACGTAATAGGGACTAATTCACCCCTCCACTTT.